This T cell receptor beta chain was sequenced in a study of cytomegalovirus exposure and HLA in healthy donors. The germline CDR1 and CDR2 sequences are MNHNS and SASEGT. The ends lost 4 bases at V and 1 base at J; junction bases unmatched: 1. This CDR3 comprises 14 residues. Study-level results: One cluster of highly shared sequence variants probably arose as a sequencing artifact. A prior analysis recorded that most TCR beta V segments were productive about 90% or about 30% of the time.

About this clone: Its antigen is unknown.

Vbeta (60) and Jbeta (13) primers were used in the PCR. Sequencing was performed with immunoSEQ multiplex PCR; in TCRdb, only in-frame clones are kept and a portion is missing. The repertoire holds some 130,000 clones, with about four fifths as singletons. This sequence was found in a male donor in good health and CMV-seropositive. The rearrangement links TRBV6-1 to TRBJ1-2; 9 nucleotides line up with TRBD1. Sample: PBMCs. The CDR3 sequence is CASSVDRGNYGYTF. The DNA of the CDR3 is TGTGCCAGCAGTGTGGACAGGGGTAACTATGGCTACACCTTC.